One sample yielded the 22 T cell receptor beta chains listed below, sequenced in a study of blood T cell repertoires in COVID-19. Libraries were prepared by immunoSEQ multiplex PCR; TCRdb keeps only in-frame clonotypes and omits some of them. The sample lists about 410,000 clones; 90% were seen once. Sample: PBMCs or T cells enriched from blood (not recorded which). These receptor sequences come from a man aged 18 to 29 who had recovered from COVID-19.

The J gene is TRBJ1-5, the V gene TRBV2; D not resolved. The V gene lost 8 bases and the J gene lost 6 bases, with 14 bases spanning the gap. The germline V gene has CDR1 SNHLY and CDR2 FYNNEI. The CDR3 runs 13 residues. In DNA form, the CDR3 reads TGTGCCAGCGGGGAGGGAGGCGTTCAGCCCCAGCATTTT. Protein: CASGEGGVQPQHF. Looking up the rest from reference TRBV2 and TRBJ1-5 gives the full variable domain: EPEVTQTPSHQVTQMGQEVILRCVPISNHLYFYWYRQILGQKVEFLVSFYNNEISEKSEIFDDQFSVERPDGSNFTLKIRSTKLEDSAMYFCASGEGGVQPQHFGDGTRLSIL.

The rearrangement uses TRBV12-3 or TRBV12-4 and TRBJ2-5; 7 nucleotides match TRBD1. Germline trimming cut 6 bases from V and 3 bases from J; bases unmatched to any gene: 4. This CDR3 region has 13 residues. The CDR3 here is CASRSGTEETQYF. The CDR3 DNA follows: TGTGCCAGCAGGTCCGGGACAGAAGAGACCCAGTACTTC.

V and J are TRBV4-1 and TRBJ2-1; TRBD2 matches at 13 bases. The germline V gene encodes CDR1 MGHRA and CDR2 YSYEKL. The CDR3 loop spans 16 amino acids. Trimming removed 4 bases from V and 7 bases from J; junction bases left unmatched: 7. The CDR3 nucleotides read TGCGCCAGCAGCCGGGAACTAGCGGGAGGGCCTAATGAGCAGTTCTTC. This codes for CASSRELAGGPNEQFF.

This chain uses TRBV27 with TRBJ1-1; TRBD1 might be the D (6 bases). The germline V gene has CDR1 MNHEY and CDR2 SMNVEV (reference sequence). The V and J ends lost 6 bases and 7 bases respectively, with 24 bases between them. The CDR3 totals 16 residues. The CDR3 sequence: CASSSLTTGGQGEAFF. The CDR3 bases are TGTGCCAGCAGCAGTCTGACAACGGGGGGCCAAGGTGAAGCTTTCTTT.

CDR3 protein: CASSSGAYEQYF. The DNA for the CDR3 is TGTGCCAGCAGTTCAGGGGCCTACGAGCAGTACTTC. V usage is TRBV6-5 and J usage is TRBJ2-7; D is possibly TRBD1 (6 bases). Trimming left V 4 bases short and J 2 bases short, with 6 bases between. Germline CDR1 reads MNHEY; CDR2 reads SVGAGI. The CDR3 has 12 residues.

V usage is TRBV20-1 and J usage is TRBJ1-5; D unresolved. From germline, CDR1 is DFQATT and CDR2 SNEGSKA (reference sequence). This CDR3 has 13 amino acids. Between the trimmed V and J ends, which lost 3 bases and 4 bases, there was a span of 10 bases. The CDR3 DNA reads as TGCAGTGCTAGTGATCCGGGGAATCAGCCCCAGCATTTT. Amino acids: CSASDPGNQPQHF.

The CDR3 nucleotides read TGCGCCAGCAGCATCGGACAAACTTTGAACACTGAAGCTTTCTTT. Translating gives CASSIGQTLNTEAFF. V and J are TRBV5-1 and TRBJ1-1; D possibly corresponds to TRBD1 (5 bases). Trimming left V 4 bases short and J 0 bases short, with 13 bases between. CDR3 length equals 15 residues. From germline, CDR1 is SGHRS and CDR2 YFSETQ.

V and J are TRBV4-2 and TRBJ2-7; TRBD2 matches 7 bases. The CDR3 runs 15 residues. CDR1 LGHNA and CDR2 YNFKEQ come from the germline V gene. J lost 2 bases, V lost 0 bases, and 4 bases had no gene match. The CDR3 is CASSQEPSGPYEQYF. The CDR3 region has the DNA TGTGCCAGCAGCCAAGAACCTAGCGGCCCCTACGAGCAGTACTTC.

The chain has TRBV5-8 and TRBJ1-5, with D perhaps matching TRBD1 (5 bases). Germline assignment: CDR1 SGHTS and CDR2 YDEGEE. Trimming cost V 0 bases and J 0 bases, with 7 bases left between them. This CDR3 has 15 amino acids. The CDR3 here is CASSLEGYSNQPQHF. CDR3 DNA: TGTGCCAGCAGCTTGGAGGGGTATAGCAATCAGCCCCAGCATTTT.

This chain connects TRBV2 to TRBJ1-5, with unresolved D. The CDR3 loop spans 15 amino acids. V was trimmed by 6 bases and J by 2 bases, leaving 14 bases between them. Germline CDR1 is SNHLY and CDR2 is FYNNEI. DNA of the CDR3: TGTGCCAGCAGACAGAATCTCGTGGGCAATCAGCCCCAGCATTTT. It is translated as CASRQNLVGNQPQHF.

This chain connects TRBV5-1 to TRBJ1-1, with 10 bases identical to TRBD1. CDR1 and CDR2 from the germline V gene are SGHRS and YFSETQ. V trimming: 3 bases; J trimming: 11 bases; junction bases outside the gene matches: 10. This CDR3 is built from 14 residues. In DNA form, the CDR3 reads TGCGCCAGCAGCTCGACAGGGGGCGAGCCAGTGGCTTTCTTT. Translated, it gives CASSSTGGEPVAFF.

V is TRBV15 and J is TRBJ2-7, with TRBD1 matching over 7 bases. The CDR3 is made up of 13 amino acids. J was trimmed by 4 bases and V by 5 bases; bases with no gene match: 5. Germline assignment: CDR1 LNHNV and CDR2 YYDKDF (reference sequence). The CDR3 protein is CATSPGTDYEQYF. The CDR3 DNA reads as TGTGCCACCAGCCCCGGGACAGATTACGAGCAGTACTTC.

This chain links TRBV4-2 with TRBJ2-2; 7 nucleotides match TRBD2. Germline CDR1 LGHNA, CDR2 YNFKEQ. The CDR3 contains 19 residues. The V segment lost 0 bases and the J segment 1 base; nucleotides outside the gene matches: 11. DNA for the CDR3: TGTGCCAGCAGCCAAGATCAGAAGGGAGGGAGGGTGAACACCGGGGAGCTGTTTTTT. Translated: CASSQDQKGGRVNTGELFF.

The chain is built from TRBV9 and TRBJ1-4, with TRBD1 matching over 8 bases. The CDR3 is made up of 18 amino acids. The germline gives CDR1 SGDLS, CDR2 YYNGEE. V trimming: 0 bases; J trimming: 4 bases; junction bases outside the gene matches: 11. The CDR3 coding sequence is TGTGCCAGCAGCGTAGAACCACAGGGGGGAGGGATTAATGAAAAACTGTTTTTT. Its translation is CASSVEPQGGGINEKLFF.

V gene TRBV9 combines with J gene TRBJ2-3, with D maybe TRBD2 (5 bases). Trimming stripped 0 bases from V and 0 bases from J, with 11 bases between. CDR1 and CDR2 from the germline V gene are SGDLS and YYNGEE. The CDR3 is 16 amino acids. CDR3 amino acids: CASSVGNSASTDTQYF. DNA for the CDR3: TGTGCCAGCAGCGTAGGGAATAGCGCGAGCACAGATACGCAGTATTTT.

The chain uses TRBV2 and TRBJ2-2; 9 nucleotides match TRBD1. CDR1 SNHLY and CDR2 FYNNEI come from the germline V gene. This CDR3 is built from 15 residues. V gave up 8 bases and J gave up 4 bases; unmatched junction bases: 8. DNA for the CDR3: TGTGCCAGCGTAACAGGGGGCAAGAGCACCGGGGAGCTGTTTTTT. Protein sequence: CASVTGGKSTGELFF.

This clone has just one count. The J gene is TRBJ1-2, the V gene TRBV5-1; 12 positions match TRBD1. The CDR3 spans 18 residues. The ends lost 4 bases at V and 4 bases at J; junction bases unmatched: 14. CDR1 and CDR2 from the germline V gene are SGHRS and YFSETQ. The CDR3 here is CASSQSGTGGTRVYGYTF. DNA for the CDR3: TGCGCCAGCAGCCAAAGCGGGACAGGGGGCACCCGGGTCTATGGCTACACCTTC.

The chain uses TRBV3-1 (or the pseudogene TRBV3-2) and TRBJ1-1; D ambiguous. The germline V and J ends were trimmed by 1 base and 11 bases, with 14 bases remaining between them. The CDR3 contains 13 residues. Germline V gene lookup returns CDR1 LGHDT and CDR2 YNNKEL (reference sequence). The CDR3 here is CASSQGFGSRAFF. DNA of the CDR3: TGTGCCAGCAGCCAAGGGTTCGGGTCTCGGGCTTTCTTT.

The V and J genes are TRBV14 and TRBJ1-2, with D perhaps matching TRBD1 (6 bases). The germline gives CDR1 SGHDN, CDR2 FVKESK. Trimming pared 5 bases from V and 2 bases from J, leaving 21 bases between. This CDR3 region has 17 residues. The CDR3 region has the DNA TGTGCCAGCAGCTCCCTCGACACACAGGGACACAACTATGGCTACACCTTC. This gives the protein CASSSLDTQGHNYGYTF.

The V gene is TRBV18, the J gene TRBJ2-5; D possibly corresponds to TRBD1 (6 bases). There are 15 residues in the CDR3. Germline CDR1 and CDR2: KGHSH and LQKENI. Trimming removed 1 base at V and 5 bases at J, with 14 bases between. The CDR3 region has the DNA TGTGCCAGCTCACCACTAGGGGGTCAGGCGGAGACCCAGTACTTC. It is translated as CASSPLGGQAETQYF.

The V and J genes are TRBV5-1 and TRBJ1-1; D is perhaps TRBD1 (6 bases). The CDR3 covers 16 residues. Between the trimmed V and J ends, which lost 5 bases and 0 bases, there was a span of 17 bases. Looked up from germline, CDR1 is SGHRS and CDR2 is YFSETQ. For the CDR3, the DNA is TGCGCCAGCAGAACCGGGACATCCTACATGAACACTGAAGCTTTCTTT. It codes for CASRTGTSYMNTEAFF.

This chain connects TRBV6-2 or TRBV6-3 to TRBJ1-2; 8 bases are shared with TRBD1. The CDR3 runs 14 residues. Germline loops: CDR1 MNHEY, CDR2 SVGEGT. V dropped 5 bases and J dropped 5; count of bases not matched to a gene: 7. The CDR3 coding sequence is TGTGCCAGCAGTCGTTCAGGGGGCTCTTATGGCTACACCTTC. Translation gives CASSRSGGSYGYTF.